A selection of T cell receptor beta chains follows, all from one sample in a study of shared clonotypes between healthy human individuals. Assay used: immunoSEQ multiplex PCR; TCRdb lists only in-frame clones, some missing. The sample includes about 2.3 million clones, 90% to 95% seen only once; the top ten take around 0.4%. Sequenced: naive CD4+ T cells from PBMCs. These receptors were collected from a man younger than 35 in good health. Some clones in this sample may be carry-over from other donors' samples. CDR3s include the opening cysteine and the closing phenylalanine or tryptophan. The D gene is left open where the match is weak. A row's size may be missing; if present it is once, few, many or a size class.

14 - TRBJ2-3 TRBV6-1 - TGTGCCAGCAGTGAACGGGGCCCCACAGATACGCAGTATTTT CASSERGPTDTQYF
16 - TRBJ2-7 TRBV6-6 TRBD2 TGTGCCAGCAGTACGATAGCGGGAGGGTCTGTTCCGTGGCAGTACTTC CASSTIAGGSVPWQYF
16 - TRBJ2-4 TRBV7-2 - TGTGCCAGCAGCTTAGGGTCTCGCGCCGGGGAAAACATTCAGTACTTC CASSLGSRAGENIQYF
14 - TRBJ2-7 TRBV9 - TGTGCCAGCAGCCCGGGACTGACCTCCTACGAGCAGTACTTC CASSPGLTSYEQYF
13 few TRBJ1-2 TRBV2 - TGTGCCAGCAGTGAAATAGGGTCCGGCGGCTACACCTTC CASSEIGSGGYTF
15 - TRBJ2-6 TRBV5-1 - TGCGCCAGCAGCTTGTATCTCTCTGGGGCCAACGTCCTGACTTTC CASSLYLSGANVLTF
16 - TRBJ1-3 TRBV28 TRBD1 TGTGCCAGCACCCCACCGGGACAGGACTCTGGAAACACCATATATTTT CASTPPGQDSGNTIYF
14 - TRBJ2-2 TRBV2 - TGTGCCAGCATCGAGCAGGGGAACACCGGGGAGCTGTTTTTT CASIEQGNTGELFF
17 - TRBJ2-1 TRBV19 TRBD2 TGTGCCAGTAGTATGGGACTAGCACGGAGACGAGACAATGAGCAGTTCTTC CASSMGLARRRDNEQFF
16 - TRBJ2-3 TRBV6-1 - TGTGCCAGCAGTGAAGGGTCCTACCCTAGCACAGATACGCAGTATTTT CASSEGSYPSTDTQYF
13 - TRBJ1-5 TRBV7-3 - TGTGCCAGCAGCTTATGGATGCGCCAGCCCCAGCATTTT CASSLWMRQPQHF
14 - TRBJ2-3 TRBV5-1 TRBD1 TGCGCCAGCAGCTGGGGACAGATCACAGATACGCAGTATTTT CASSWGQITDTQYF
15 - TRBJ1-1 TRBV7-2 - TGTGCCAGCAGCTTAGGGGGTCAAAATGGCGCTGAAGCTTTCTTT CASSLGGQNGAEAFF
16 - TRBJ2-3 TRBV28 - TGTGCCAGCACCTCAGGAAGCGGGCTCGGCACAGATACGCAGTATTTT CASTSGSGLGTDTQYF
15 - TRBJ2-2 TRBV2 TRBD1 TGTGCCAGCAGTGTGGACAGGGCGAACACCGGGGAGCTGTTTTTT CASSVDRANTGELFF
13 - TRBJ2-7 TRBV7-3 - TGTGCCAGCAGCGCAGGATCGACGGGCGAGCAGTACTTC CASSAGSTGEQYF
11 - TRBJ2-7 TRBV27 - TGTGCCAGCAGCGGGGCCTACGAGCAGTACTTC CASSGAYEQYF
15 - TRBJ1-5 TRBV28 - TGTGCCAGCAGCGGGGGCAGGACCCCCATGGGGCCCCAGCATTTT CASSGGRTPMGPQHF
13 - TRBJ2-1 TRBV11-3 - TGTGCCAGCAACCAGGGAGGAAACAATGAGCAGTTCTTC CASNQGGNNEQFF
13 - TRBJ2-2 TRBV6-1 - TGTGCCAGCACCCTAGACAGCACCGGGGAGCTGTTTTTT CASTLDSTGELFF
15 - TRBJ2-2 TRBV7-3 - TGTGCCAGCAGCTTTTTGGGACAAGGGACCGGGGAGCTGTTTTTT CASSFLGQGTGELFF
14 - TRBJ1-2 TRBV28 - TGTGCCAGCAGTCTCGGGTCTTCCCGGTGGGGCTACACCTTC CASSLGSSRWGYTF
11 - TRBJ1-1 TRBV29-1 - TGCAGCGGGTGGCAGTACACTGAAGCTTTCTTT CSGWQYTEAFF